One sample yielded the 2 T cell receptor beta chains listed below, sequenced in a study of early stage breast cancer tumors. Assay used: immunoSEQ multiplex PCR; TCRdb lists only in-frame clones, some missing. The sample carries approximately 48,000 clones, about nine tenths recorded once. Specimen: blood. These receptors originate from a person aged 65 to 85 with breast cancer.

The CDR3 nucleotides are TGCGCCAGCAGCCGAGCGCTAAGGGGTCGAACTAATGAAAAACTGTTTTTT. This gives the protein CASSRALRGRTNEKLFF. The V gene is TRBV4-1, the J gene TRBJ1-4; a possible D gene is TRBD1 (5 bases). The CDR3 is 17 amino acids. Germline CDR1 MGHRA, CDR2 YSYEKL. V was clipped by 4 bases and J by 1 base, with 16 bases between them.

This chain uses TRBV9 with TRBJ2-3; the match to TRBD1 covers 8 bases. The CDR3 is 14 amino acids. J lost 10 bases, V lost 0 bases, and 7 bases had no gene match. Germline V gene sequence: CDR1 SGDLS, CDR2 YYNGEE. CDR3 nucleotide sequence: TGTGCCAGCAGCGTAGAGGCAGGGGGCTCCCCGCAGTATTTT. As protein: CASSVEAGGSPQYF.